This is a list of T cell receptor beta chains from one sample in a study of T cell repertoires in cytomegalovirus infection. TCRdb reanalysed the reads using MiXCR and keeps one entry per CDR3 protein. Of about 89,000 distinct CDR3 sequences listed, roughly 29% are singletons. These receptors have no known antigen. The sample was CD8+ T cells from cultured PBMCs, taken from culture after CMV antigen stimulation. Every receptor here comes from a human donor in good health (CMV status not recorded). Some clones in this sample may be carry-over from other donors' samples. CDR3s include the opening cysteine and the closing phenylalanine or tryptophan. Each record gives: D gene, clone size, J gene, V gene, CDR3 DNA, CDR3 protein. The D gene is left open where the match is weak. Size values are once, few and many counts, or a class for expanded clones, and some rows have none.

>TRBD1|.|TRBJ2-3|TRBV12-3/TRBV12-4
TGTGCCAGCAGCCCGGGACAGTACACAGATACGCAGTATTTT
CASSPGQYTDTQYF
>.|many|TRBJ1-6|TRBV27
TGTGCCAGCAGTTTGACAGAGAGCTCCTATAATTCACCCCTCCACTTT
CASSLTESSYNSPLHF
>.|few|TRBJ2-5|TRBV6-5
TGTGCCAGCAGTCCACAGGCGGCGAGGGAGACCCAGTACTTC
CASSPQAARETQYF
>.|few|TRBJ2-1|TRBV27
TGTGCCAGCAGTTTGTCCGGGGGCCCCTACAATGAGCAGTTCTTC
CASSLSGGPYNEQFF
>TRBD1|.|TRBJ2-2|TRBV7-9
TGTGCCAGCAGCTCCGGACAGGGGTCCTTTTCCAACACCGGGGAGCTGTTTTTT
CASSSGQGSFSNTGELFF
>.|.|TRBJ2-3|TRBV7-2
TGTGCCAGCAACGATGGGGGGGGCGGGGGAGATACGCAGTATTTT
CASNDGGGGGDTQYF
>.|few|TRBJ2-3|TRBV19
TGTGCCAGTAGAACATCCGGGACTGAGGGATCAGATACGCAGTATTTT
CASRTSGTEGSDTQYF
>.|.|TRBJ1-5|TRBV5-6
TGTGCCAGCAGCTTTTGGACCCAAGATCAGCCCCAGCATTTT
CASSFWTQDQPQHF
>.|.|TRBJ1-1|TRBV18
TGTGCCAGCTCACCACCGGGTATCTTTATGGATTCTGAAGCTTTCTTT
CASSPPGIFMDSEAFF
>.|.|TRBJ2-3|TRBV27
TGTGCCAGCAGTTTAATCCAGAACACAGATACGCAGTATTTT
CASSLIQNTDTQYF
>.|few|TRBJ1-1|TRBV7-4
TGTGCCAGCAGCGAGACAGGGAACACTGAAGCTTTCTTT
CASSETGNTEAFF
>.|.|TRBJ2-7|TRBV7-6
TGTGCCAGCAGCGGAGGGAGCTCCTACGAGCAGTACTTC
CASSGGSSYEQYF
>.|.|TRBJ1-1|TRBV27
TGTGCCAGCTACCCTCGGACTATATCTATGAACACTGAAGCTTTCTTT
CASYPRTISMNTEAFF
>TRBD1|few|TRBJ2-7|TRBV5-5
TGTGCCAGCAGTTCCGGGACAGGGCGGAACGAGCAGTACTTC
CASSSGTGRNEQYF
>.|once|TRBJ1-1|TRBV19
TGTGCCAGTAGTTTTCCGGGACTAAACACTGAAGCTTTCTTT
CASSFPGLNTEAFF
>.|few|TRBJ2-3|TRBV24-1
TGTGCCACCAGTGATTCTATATTAACAGGGAGAGATTTTACGCAGTATTTT
CATSDSILTGRDFTQYF
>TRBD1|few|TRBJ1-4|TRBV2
TGTGCCAGCAGTGACAGGGGGGATGAAAAACTGTTTTTT
CASSDRGDEKLFF
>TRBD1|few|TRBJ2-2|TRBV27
TGTGCCAGCAGTTCCTCGGACAGGGCCCCCGGGGAGCTGTTTTTT
CASSSSDRAPGELFF
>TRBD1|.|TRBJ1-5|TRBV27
TGTGCCAGCAGGCGGCTCGGCCAGGGGGGATATAGCAATCAGCCCCAGCATTTT
CASRRLGQGGYSNQPQHF
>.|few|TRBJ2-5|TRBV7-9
TGTGCCAGCAGCTTATTCAGCGGCGAAGAGACCCAGTACTTC
CASSLFSGEETQYF
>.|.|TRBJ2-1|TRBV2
TGTGCCAGCACCGGACCGACAGGGAGGCGGTCCGATGAGCAGTTCTTC
CASTGPTGRRSDEQFF
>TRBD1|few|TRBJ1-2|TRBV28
TGTGCCAGCAGTTCGACAGGGAGCTATGGCTACACCTTC
CASSSTGSYGYTF
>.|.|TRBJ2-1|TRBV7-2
TGTGCCAGCAGCTTCTGGCGGTCAGAGTACAATGAGCAGTTCTTC
CASSFWRSEYNEQFF
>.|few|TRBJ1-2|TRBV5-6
TGTGCCAGCAGGTCGGGAGTGTTCAACTATGGCTACACCTTC
CASRSGVFNYGYTF
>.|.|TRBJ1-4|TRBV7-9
TGTGCCAGCAGCTTAGGACAGAGCGATGAAAAACTGTTTTTT
CASSLGQSDEKLFF
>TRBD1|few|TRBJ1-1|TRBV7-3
TGTGCCAGCAACTTACCGGGACAGCCGAACACTGAAGCTTTCTTT
CASNLPGQPNTEAFF
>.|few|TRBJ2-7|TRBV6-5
TGTGCCAGCAGTCCCGGGATACAGGGCTACGAGCAGTACTTC
CASSPGIQGYEQYF
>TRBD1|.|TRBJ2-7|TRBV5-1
TGCGCCAGCAGCTTGGGGCAGGGGGCAGTTTACGAGCAGTACTTC
CASSLGQGAVYEQYF
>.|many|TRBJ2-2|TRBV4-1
TGCGCCAGCAGCCAAGTTCTACAGCACACCGGGGAGCTGTTTTTT
CASSQVLQHTGELFF
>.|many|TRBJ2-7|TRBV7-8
TGTGCCAGCAGCTTCCCACCACTTTCTATGGCAGATCACTACTACGAGCAGTACTTC
CASSFPPLSMADHYYEQYF
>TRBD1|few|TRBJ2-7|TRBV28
TGTGCCAGCAGGACAGGGGAAATAGGCGAGCAGTACTTC
CASRTGEIGEQYF